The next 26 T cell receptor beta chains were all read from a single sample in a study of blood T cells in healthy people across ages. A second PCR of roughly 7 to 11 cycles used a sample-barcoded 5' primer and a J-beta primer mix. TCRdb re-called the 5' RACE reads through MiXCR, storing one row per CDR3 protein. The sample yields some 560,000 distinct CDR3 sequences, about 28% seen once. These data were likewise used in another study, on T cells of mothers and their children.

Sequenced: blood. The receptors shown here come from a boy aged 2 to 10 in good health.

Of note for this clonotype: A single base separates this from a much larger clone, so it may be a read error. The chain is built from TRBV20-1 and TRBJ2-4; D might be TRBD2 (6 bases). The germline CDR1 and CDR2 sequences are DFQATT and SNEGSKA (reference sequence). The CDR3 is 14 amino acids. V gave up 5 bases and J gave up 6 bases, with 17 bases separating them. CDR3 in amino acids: CSAGADPGVNIQYF. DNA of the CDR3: TGCAGTGCTGGAGCCGATCCGGGGGTAAACATTCAGTACTTC.

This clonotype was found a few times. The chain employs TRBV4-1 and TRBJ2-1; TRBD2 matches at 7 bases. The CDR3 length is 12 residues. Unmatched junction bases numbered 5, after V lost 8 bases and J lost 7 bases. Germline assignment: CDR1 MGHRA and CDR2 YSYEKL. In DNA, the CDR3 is TGCGCCAGCGCCGGACTAGGAAATGAGCAGTTCTTC. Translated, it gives CASAGLGNEQFF.

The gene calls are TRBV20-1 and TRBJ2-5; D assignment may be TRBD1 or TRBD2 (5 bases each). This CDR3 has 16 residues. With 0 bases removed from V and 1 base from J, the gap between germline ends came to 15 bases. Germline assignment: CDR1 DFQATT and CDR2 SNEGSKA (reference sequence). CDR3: CSARDQVGTIQETQYF. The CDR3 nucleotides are TGCAGTGCTAGAGATCAGGTGGGGACCATCCAAGAGACCCAGTACTTC.

CDR3 sequence: CASSLIPANYGYTF. CDR3 nucleotides: TGTGCCAGCAGTTTAATTCCAGCTAACTATGGCTACACCTTC. The chain carries TRBV27 and TRBJ1-2; D ambiguous. Trimming cost V 2 bases and J 0 bases, with 7 bases left between them. CDR1 is MNHEY and CDR2 is SMNVEV in the germline V gene (reference sequence). CDR3 length: 14 residues.

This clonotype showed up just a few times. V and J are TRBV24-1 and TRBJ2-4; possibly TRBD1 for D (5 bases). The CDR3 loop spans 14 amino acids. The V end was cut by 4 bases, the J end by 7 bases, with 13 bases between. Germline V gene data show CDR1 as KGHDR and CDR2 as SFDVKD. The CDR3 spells CATSDRSTANIQYF. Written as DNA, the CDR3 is TGTGCCACCAGTGACCGGTCGACAGCCAACATTCAGTACTTC.

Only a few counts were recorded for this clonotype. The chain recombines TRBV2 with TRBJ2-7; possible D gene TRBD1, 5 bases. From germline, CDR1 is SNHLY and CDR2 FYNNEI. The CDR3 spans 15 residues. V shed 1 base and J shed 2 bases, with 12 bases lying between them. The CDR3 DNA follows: TGTGCCAGCAGTGAAGACAGGCCAGAGACCTACGAGCAGTACTTC. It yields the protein CASSEDRPETYEQYF.

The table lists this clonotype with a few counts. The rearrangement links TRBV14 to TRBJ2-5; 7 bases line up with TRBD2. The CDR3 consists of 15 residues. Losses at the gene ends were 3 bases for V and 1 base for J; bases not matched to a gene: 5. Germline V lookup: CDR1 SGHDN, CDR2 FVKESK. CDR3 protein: CASSQAGLPQETQYF. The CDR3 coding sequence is TGTGCCAGCAGCCAGGCGGGACTACCCCAAGAGACCCAGTACTTC. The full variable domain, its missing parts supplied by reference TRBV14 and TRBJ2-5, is EAGVTQFPSHSVIEKGQTVTLRCDPISGHDNLYWYRRVMGKEIKFLLHFVKESKQDESGMPNNRFLAERTGGTYSTLKVQPAELEDSGVYFCASSQAGLPQETQYFGPGTRLLVL.

This CDR3 is CSARDLVVHGYTF. CDR3 DNA sequence: TGCAGTGCTAGAGATCTGGTGGTCCATGGCTACACCTTC. The chain links TRBV20-1 to TRBJ1-2, with D hard to call. Trimming left V 0 bases short and J 6 bases short, with 11 bases between. Germline CDR1 DFQATT, CDR2 SNEGSKA (reference sequence). The CDR3 is made up of 13 amino acids.

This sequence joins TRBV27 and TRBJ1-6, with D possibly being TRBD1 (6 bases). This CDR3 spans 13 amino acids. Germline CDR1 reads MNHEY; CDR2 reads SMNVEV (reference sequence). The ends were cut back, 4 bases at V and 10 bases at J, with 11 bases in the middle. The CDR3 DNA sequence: TGTGCCAGCAGTTACAACAGGGAATCACCCCTCCACTTT. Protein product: CASSYNRESPLHF.

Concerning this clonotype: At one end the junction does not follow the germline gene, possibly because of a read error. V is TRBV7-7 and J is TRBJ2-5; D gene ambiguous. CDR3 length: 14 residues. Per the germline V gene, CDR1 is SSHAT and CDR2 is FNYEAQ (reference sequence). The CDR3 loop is CASSPYLGQETQYF. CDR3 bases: TGTGCTAGCAGCCCCTATCTCGGGCAAGAGACCCAGTACTTC. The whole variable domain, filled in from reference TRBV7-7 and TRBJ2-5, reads GAGVSQSPRYKVTKRGQDVTLRCDPISSHATLYWYQQALGQGPEFLTYFNYEAQPDKSGLPSDRFSAERPEGSISTLTIQRTEQRDSAMYRCASSPYLGQETQYFGPGTRLLVL.

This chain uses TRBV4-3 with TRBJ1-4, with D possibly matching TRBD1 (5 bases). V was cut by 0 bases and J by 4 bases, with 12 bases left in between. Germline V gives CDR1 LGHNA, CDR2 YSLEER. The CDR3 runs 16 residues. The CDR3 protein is CASSQDAGLRNEKLFF. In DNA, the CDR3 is TGCGCCAGCAGCCAAGATGCGGGACTGCGTAATGAAAAACTGTTTTTT.

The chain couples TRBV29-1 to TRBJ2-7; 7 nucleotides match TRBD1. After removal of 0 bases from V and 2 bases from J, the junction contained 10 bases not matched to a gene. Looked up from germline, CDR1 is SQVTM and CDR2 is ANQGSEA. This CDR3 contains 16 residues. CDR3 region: CSVEDPATGPTYEQYF. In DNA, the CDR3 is TGCAGCGTTGAAGACCCCGCGACAGGGCCAACCTACGAGCAGTACTTC.

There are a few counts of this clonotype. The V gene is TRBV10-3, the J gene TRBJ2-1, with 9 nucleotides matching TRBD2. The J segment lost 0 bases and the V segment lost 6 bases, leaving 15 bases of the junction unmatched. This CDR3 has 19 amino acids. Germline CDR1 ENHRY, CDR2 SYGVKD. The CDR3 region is CAIRAVGGGAASSYNEQFF. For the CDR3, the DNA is TGTGCCATCAGGGCGGTTGGCGGGGGGGCCGCCAGCTCCTACAATGAGCAGTTCTTC.

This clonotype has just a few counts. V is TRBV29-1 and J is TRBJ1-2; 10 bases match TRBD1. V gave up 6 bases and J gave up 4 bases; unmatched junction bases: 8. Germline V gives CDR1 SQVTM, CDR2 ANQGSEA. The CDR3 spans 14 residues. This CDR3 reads CSVGSGTGAYGYTF. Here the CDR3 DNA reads TGCAGCGTGGGGTCCGGGACAGGGGCCTATGGCTACACCTTC.

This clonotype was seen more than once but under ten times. CDR3 in amino acids: CASSPNFGLAKNIQYF. CDR3 nucleotides: TGTGCCAGCAGCCCAAATTTCGGACTAGCCAAAAACATTCAGTACTTC. V usage is TRBV7-2 and J usage is TRBJ2-4; the D gene is possibly TRBD2 (5 bases). V was cut by 5 bases and J by 0 bases, with 14 bases left in between. Germline values: CDR1 SGHTA, CDR2 FQGNSA. This CDR3 has 16 amino acids.

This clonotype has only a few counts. CDR3 sequence reads: CASSYRQGVYEQYF. Written as DNA, the CDR3 is TGTGCCAGCAGCTACAGACAGGGGGTCTACGAGCAGTACTTC. The rearrangement joins TRBV11-2 to TRBJ2-7; 9 positions match TRBD1. With V trimmed by 4 bases and J by 3 bases, 4 bases remained unmatched. Germline V gene lookup returns CDR1 SGHAT and CDR2 FQNNGV. The CDR3 contains 14 residues.

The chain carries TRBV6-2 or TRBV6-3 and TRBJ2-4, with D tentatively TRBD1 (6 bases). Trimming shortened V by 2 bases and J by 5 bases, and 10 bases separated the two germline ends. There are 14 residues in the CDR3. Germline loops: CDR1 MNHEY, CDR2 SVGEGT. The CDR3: CASSYGTMQNIQYF. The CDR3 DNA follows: TGTGCCAGCAGTTACGGGACAATGCAAAACATTCAGTACTTC.

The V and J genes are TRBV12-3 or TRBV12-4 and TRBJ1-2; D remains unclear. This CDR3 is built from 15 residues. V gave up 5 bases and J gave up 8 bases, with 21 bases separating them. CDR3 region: CASSPDASGIHGYTF. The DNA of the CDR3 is TGTGCCAGCAGTCCCGACGCTTCAGGCATACACGGCTACACCTTC.

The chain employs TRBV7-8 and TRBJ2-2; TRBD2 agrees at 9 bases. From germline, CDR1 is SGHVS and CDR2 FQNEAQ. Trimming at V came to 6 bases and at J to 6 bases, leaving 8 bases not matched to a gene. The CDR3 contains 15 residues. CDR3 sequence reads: CASREGTSLPGELFF. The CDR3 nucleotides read TGTGCCAGCAGGGAAGGGACTAGCTTACCCGGGGAGCTGTTTTTT.

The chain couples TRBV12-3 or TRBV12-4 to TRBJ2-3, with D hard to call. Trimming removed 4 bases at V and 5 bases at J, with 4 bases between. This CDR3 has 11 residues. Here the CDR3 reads CASSWRDTQYF. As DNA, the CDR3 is TGTGCCAGCAGTTGGAGAGATACGCAGTATTTT.

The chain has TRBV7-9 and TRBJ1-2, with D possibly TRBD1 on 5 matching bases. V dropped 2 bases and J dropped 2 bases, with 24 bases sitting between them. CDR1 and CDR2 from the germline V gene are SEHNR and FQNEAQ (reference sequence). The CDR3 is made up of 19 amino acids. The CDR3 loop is CASSLKLDVPGRQNYGYTF. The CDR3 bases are TGTGCCAGCAGCTTAAAATTGGACGTACCGGGACGACAGAACTATGGCTACACCTTC.

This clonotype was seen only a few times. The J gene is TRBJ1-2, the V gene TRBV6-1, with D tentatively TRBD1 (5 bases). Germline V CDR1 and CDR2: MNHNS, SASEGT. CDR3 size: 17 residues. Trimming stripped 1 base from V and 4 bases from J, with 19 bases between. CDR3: CASSEGGGDGVSYGYTF. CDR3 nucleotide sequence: TGTGCCAGCAGTGAAGGTGGGGGGGACGGCGTAAGCTATGGCTACACCTTC.

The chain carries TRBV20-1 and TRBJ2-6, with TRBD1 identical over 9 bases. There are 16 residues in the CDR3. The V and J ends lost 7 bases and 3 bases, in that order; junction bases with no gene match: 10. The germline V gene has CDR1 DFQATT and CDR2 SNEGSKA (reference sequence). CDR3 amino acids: CSVASRDRVGANVLTF. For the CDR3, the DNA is TGCAGTGTCGCGTCCCGGGACAGGGTTGGGGCCAACGTCCTGACTTTC.

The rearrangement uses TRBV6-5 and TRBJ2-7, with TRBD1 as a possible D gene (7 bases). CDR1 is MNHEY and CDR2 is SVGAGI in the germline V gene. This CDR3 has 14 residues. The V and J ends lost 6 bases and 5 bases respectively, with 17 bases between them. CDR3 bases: TGTGCCAGCAGGGAGGGCCAAACAGGGGACGAGCAGTACTTC. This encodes CASREGQTGDEQYF.

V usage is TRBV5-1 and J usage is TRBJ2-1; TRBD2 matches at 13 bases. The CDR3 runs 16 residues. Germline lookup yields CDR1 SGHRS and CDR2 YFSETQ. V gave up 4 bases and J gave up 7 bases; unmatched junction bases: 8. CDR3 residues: CASSHTSGGALNEQFF. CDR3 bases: TGCGCCAGCAGCCATACTAGCGGGGGGGCCTTGAATGAGCAGTTCTTC.

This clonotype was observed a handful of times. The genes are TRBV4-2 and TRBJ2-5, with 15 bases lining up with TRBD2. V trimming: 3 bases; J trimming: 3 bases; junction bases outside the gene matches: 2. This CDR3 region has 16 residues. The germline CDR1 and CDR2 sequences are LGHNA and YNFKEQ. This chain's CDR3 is CASSQGTSGGKETQYF. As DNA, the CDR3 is TGTGCCAGCAGCCAGGGGACTAGCGGGGGGAAAGAGACCCAGTACTTC.